Presented here are 30 T cell receptor beta chains from one specimen sequenced in a study of CD8+ T cells in alopecia areata. Treatment specified: oral pan-JAK inhibitor, 5-10 mg twice daily. Extracted RNA was reverse transcribed, and the resulting cDNA served as sequencing template. The method was immunoSEQ multiplex PCR; TCRdb's version includes in-frame clones alone and lacks a portion of them. The table records about 210,000 clones, more than 45% of them present only once. Source: CD4+ T cells sorted from blood, taken at week 4, from a patient treated with tofacitinib. These TCRs come from a human donor with alopecia areata.

This sequence joins TRBV5-6 and TRBJ1-1; D is ambiguous. Trimming cost V 1 base and J 0 bases, with 7 bases left between them. This CDR3 has 14 residues. Germline V lookup: CDR1 SGHDT, CDR2 YYEEEE. Here the CDR3 DNA reads TGTGCCAGCAGCTTGTGGCAGATGAACACTGAAGCTTTCTTT. Translation: CASSLWQMNTEAFF.

The chain uses TRBV29-1 and TRBJ1-1, with D possibly TRBD1 on 5 matching bases. Germline CDR1 and CDR2: SQVTM and ANQGSEA. Trimming took off 7 bases at V and 4 bases at J, with 19 bases between the two ends. The CDR3 spans 14 residues. CDR3 loop: CSDLEQAGSTEAFF. The CDR3 DNA sequence: TGCAGCGATTTAGAACAGGCGGGCTCCACTGAAGCTTTCTTT.

Points on this clone: Sequence at one end of the junction differs from germline and may be a read error. This chain connects TRBV5-6 to TRBJ1-1; 12 nucleotides match TRBD1. Germline CDR1 and CDR2: SGHDT and YYEEEE. This CDR3 is built from 16 residues. CDR3 nucleotides: TGTGCCAGCAGCCCGGGACAGGGGGCCTTTGGCACTAAAGCTTTCTTT. This sequence encodes CASSPGQGAFGTKAFF. Full variable domain (outside the CDR3, taken from reference TRBV5-6 and TRBJ1-1): DAGVTQSPTHLIKTRGQQVTLRCSPKSGHDTVSWYQQALGQGPQFIFQYYEEEERQRGNFPDRFSGHQFPNYSSELNVNALLLGDSALYLCASSPGQGAFGTKAFFGQGTRLTVV.

The chain joins TRBV29-1 to TRBJ1-1; maybe TRBD1 (5 bases). This CDR3 has 12 residues. The germline V gene has CDR1 SQVTM and CDR2 ANQGSEA. V shed 7 bases and J shed 2 bases, with 11 bases lying between them. CDR3 amino acids: CSGKTDNTEAFF. For the CDR3, the DNA is TGCAGCGGTAAGACAGATAACACTGAAGCTTTCTTT. The whole variable domain, remainder taken from reference TRBV29-1 and TRBJ1-1, is SAVISQKPSRDICQRGTSLTIQCQVDSQVTMMFWYRQQPGQSLTLIATANQGSEATYESGFVIDKFPISRPNLTFSTLTVSNMSPEDSSIYLCSGKTDNTEAFFGQGTRLTVV.

The chain uses TRBV19 and TRBJ2-5; 7 nucleotides match TRBD1. CDR1 LNHDA and CDR2 SQIVND come from the germline V gene (reference sequence). This CDR3 is built from 13 residues. V was clipped by 4 bases and J by 4 bases; unmatched bases: 3. The DNA for the CDR3 is TGTGCCAGTAGTACGGACAGGATAGAGACCCAGTACTTC. Translated: CASSTDRIETQYF.

This clone was found a few times. The chain employs TRBV7-2 and TRBJ2-1; 8 bases align to TRBD2. V shed 2 bases and J 8 bases; nucleotides not matched to a gene: 8. CDR1 is SGHTA and CDR2 is FQGNSA in the germline V gene. The CDR3 covers 15 residues. CDR3: CASSLFPSGGDEQFF. Here the CDR3 DNA reads TGTGCCAGCAGCTTATTTCCCAGCGGGGGCGATGAGCAGTTCTTC.

The V gene is TRBV5-6, the J gene TRBJ2-7; 7 nucleotides match TRBD1. Trimming removed 4 bases from V and 3 bases from J; junction bases left unmatched: 7. Germline CDR1 reads SGHDT; CDR2 reads YYEEEE. The CDR3 is 14 amino acids. Here the CDR3 DNA reads TGTGCCAGCAGCCGATCCGGGACAGACTACGAGCAGTACTTC. Translation gives CASSRSGTDYEQYF.

V gene TRBV7-2 combines with J gene TRBJ1-4; D might be TRBD1 (5 bases). Germline V gene sequence: CDR1 SGHTA, CDR2 FQGNSA. This CDR3 region has 16 residues. Trimming left V 5 bases short and J 5 bases short, with 18 bases between. For the CDR3, the DNA is TGTGCCAGCAGCACGAGGGACGGAAGAGAGAATGAAAAACTGTTTTTT. Translating it yields CASSTRDGRENEKLFF.

The table lists this clone with a few counts. V and J are TRBV15 and TRBJ2-1; 11 bases align to TRBD2. This CDR3 region has 14 residues. The trim removed 4 bases at V and 13 bases at J, leaving 9 bases unmatched. The germline V gene has CDR1 LNHNV and CDR2 YYDKDF (reference sequence). Here the CDR3 DNA reads TGTGCCACCAGCACTCGACTAGCGGGGACCCTACAGTTCTTC. Translated: CATSTRLAGTLQFF.

The CDR3 loop reads CASRARKGIYNEQFF. CDR3 sequence (DNA): TGTGCCAGCAGGGCTCGAAAAGGAATCTACAATGAGCAGTTCTTC. The chain recombines TRBV7-9 with TRBJ2-1; D is unresolved. V lost 6 bases, J lost 3 bases, and 15 bases lay in between. Germline V CDR1 and CDR2: SEHNR, FQNEAQ (reference sequence). CDR3 length: 15 residues.

This clone has more than one count but fewer than ten. The rearrangement links TRBV5-1 to TRBJ1-2, with D unclear. The germline V and J ends were trimmed by 1 base and 5 bases, with 9 bases remaining between them. Per germline, CDR1 SGHRS and CDR2 YFSETQ. This CDR3 has 13 residues. CDR3 region: CASSLRQTYGYTF. The CDR3 nucleotides read TGCGCCAGCAGCTTGAGGCAGACGTATGGCTACACCTTC.

This sequence joins TRBV23-1 and TRBJ1-5; D possibly corresponds to TRBD1 (6 bases). TRBV23-1 is labeled an ORF, and its function is uncertain. V was shortened by 8 bases and J by 4 bases, with 12 bases between the two germline ends. The CDR3 length is 13 residues. The chain's CDR3 is CASPDRRNQPQHF. CDR3 nucleotides: TGCGCCAGCCCGGACAGAAGAAATCAGCCCCAGCATTTT.

This clone has a handful of counts. As DNA, the CDR3 is TGTGCCAGCAGTGAATCTAGGACCTGGAGAAACGAGCAGTACTTC. Translated: CASSESRTWRNEQYF. The rearrangement uses TRBV2 and TRBJ2-7; D gene unclear. The germline CDR1 and CDR2 sequences are SNHLY and FYNNEI. The CDR3 extends over 15 amino acids. Between the trimmed V and J ends, which lost 2 bases and 5 bases, there was a span of 16 bases. The complete variable domain, with remaining parts taken from reference TRBV2 and TRBJ2-7, reads EPEVTQTPSHQVTQMGQEVILRCVPISNHLYFYWYRQILGQKVEFLVSFYNNEISEKSEIFDDQFSVERPDGSNFTLKIRSTKLEDSAMYFCASSESRTWRNEQYFGPGTRLTVT.

V usage is TRBV4-1 and J usage is TRBJ2-7; D possibly matches TRBD1 or TRBD2 (5 bases each). Germline V gene data show CDR1 as MGHRA and CDR2 as YSYEKL. The CDR3 is made up of 14 amino acids. Trimming stripped 1 base from V and 7 bases from J, with 14 bases between. CDR3 sequence reads: CASSQAVRGEEQYF. The CDR3 coding sequence is TGCGCCAGCAGCCAAGCGGTCCGGGGCGAGGAGCAGTACTTC.

The rearrangement joins TRBV7-2 to TRBJ2-7; the D gene is possibly TRBD2 (5 bases). V lost 3 bases and J lost 2, with 14 bases in between. The CDR3 totals 15 residues. The germline V gene encodes CDR1 SGHTA and CDR2 FQGNSA. CDR3 bases: TGTGCCAGCAGCTTCATCGGGTCGGGGACCTACGAGCAGTACTTC. Translating it yields CASSFIGSGTYEQYF. Full variable domain (missing parts from reference TRBV7-2 and TRBJ2-7): GAGVSQSPSNKVTEKGKDVELRCDPISGHTALYWYRQSLGQGLEFLIYFQGNSAPDKSGLPSDRFSAERTGGSVSTLTIQRTQQEDSAVYLCASSFIGSGTYEQYFGPGTRLTVT.

The chain joins TRBV10-3 to TRBJ2-1; D might be TRBD2 (5 bases). This CDR3 contains 12 residues. The germline CDR1 and CDR2 sequences are ENHRY and SYGVKD. The V gene lost 10 bases and the J gene lost 6 bases, with 13 bases spanning the gap. The CDR3 DNA reads TGTGCCACCTCCGGAGGCGGCAATGAGCAGTTCTTC. Its protein is CATSGGGNEQFF.

The chain has TRBV7-9 and TRBJ2-3; D is uncertain. This CDR3 is 14 amino acids long. CDR1 and CDR2 (germline): SEHNR, FQNEAQ (reference sequence). V lost 5 bases and J lost 2, with 11 bases in between. In nucleotides, the CDR3 is TGTGCCAGCAGCAGAGCTACAGCCACAGATACGCAGTATTTT. It codes for CASSRATATDTQYF. Looking up the rest from reference TRBV7-9 and TRBJ2-3 gives the full variable domain: DTGVSQNPRHKITKRGQNVTFRCDPISEHNRLYWYRQTLGQGPEFLTYFQNEAQLEKSRLLSDRFSAERPKGSFSTLEIQRTEQGDSAMYLCASSRATATDTQYFGPGTRLTVL.

The gene calls are TRBV5-1 and TRBJ2-3, with 10 bases that match TRBD2. V was clipped by 9 bases and J by 1 base; unmatched bases: 8. This CDR3 spans 15 amino acids. Per the germline V gene, CDR1 is SGHRS and CDR2 is YFSETQ. In nucleotides, the CDR3 is TGCGCCACCAGACCCGGGACTAGCGGCACAGATACGCAGTATTTT. Its translation is CATRPGTSGTDTQYF.

This rearrangement joins TRBV7-9 to TRBJ1-5; D possibly corresponds to TRBD1 (6 bases). CDR1 is SEHNR, CDR2 FQNEAQ, per germline (reference sequence). Trimming stripped 1 base from V and 1 base from J, with 11 bases between. The CDR3 contains 16 residues. The CDR3, as DNA: TGTGCCAGCAGCTTAGATACAGGGCCAAGCAATCAGCCCCAGCATTTT. This codes for CASSLDTGPSNQPQHF. The full variable domain, in which reference TRBV7-9 and TRBJ1-5 provide the parts outside the CDR3, is DTGVSQNPRHKITKRGQNVTFRCDPISEHNRLYWYRQTLGQGPEFLTYFQNEAQLEKSRLLSDRFSAERPKGSFSTLEIQRTEQGDSAMYLCASSLDTGPSNQPQHFGDGTRLSIL.

The chain recombines TRBV30 with TRBJ2-7, with 7 bases that match TRBD2. The germline gives CDR1 GTSNPN, CDR2 SVGIG (reference sequence). There are 14 residues in the CDR3. J lost 3 bases, V lost 2 bases, and 7 bases had no gene match. Written as DNA, the CDR3 is TGTGCCTGGAGTTGGGGGGGGTCGCTCTACGAGCAGTACTTC. It specifies CAWSWGGSLYEQYF.

This chain joins TRBV5-1 and TRBJ2-7; TRBD1 aligns across 11 bases. Germline V CDR1 and CDR2: SGHRS, YFSETQ. CDR3 length: 16 residues. V was clipped by 4 bases and J by 6 bases; unmatched bases: 12. The CDR3 bases are TGCGCCAGCAGCCCCGCCCGCGGACAGGGGGCGAGCGAGCAGTACTTC. Translating gives CASSPARGQGASEQYF.

J is TRBJ2-2 and V is TRBV5-1, with D maybe TRBD2 (5 bases). The CDR3 has 16 amino acids. Per the germline V gene, CDR1 is SGHRS and CDR2 is YFSETQ. Trimming shortened V by 0 bases and J by 7 bases, and 16 bases separated the two germline ends. Here the CDR3 reads CASSLVQDVSGGELFF. CDR3 sequence (DNA): TGCGCCAGCAGCTTGGTCCAGGACGTAAGCGGCGGGGAGCTGTTTTTT.

The V gene is TRBV6-5, the J gene TRBJ2-1; maybe TRBD2 (7 bases). From germline, CDR1 is MNHEY and CDR2 SVGAGI. The CDR3 sequence is 15 residues long. V gave up 0 bases and J gave up 7 bases, with 13 bases separating them. DNA for the CDR3: TGTGCCAGCAGTTACTCGGCGGGGGCTGGGAATGAGCAGTTCTTC. It specifies CASSYSAGAGNEQFF.

This sequence joins TRBV2 and TRBJ1-1, with 9 bases fitting TRBD1. This CDR3 contains 16 residues. The V gene end was trimmed by 8 bases and the J gene end by 5 bases; junction bases not matched to a gene: 15. CDR1 is SNHLY and CDR2 is FYNNEI in the germline V gene. The CDR3 DNA reads as TGTGCCAGCGCAAGAATCTTCGGGACAGGGAGGACTGAAGCTTTCTTT. Protein product: CASARIFGTGRTEAFF.

This chain joins TRBV19 and TRBJ1-2; D may be TRBD1 (6 bases). With 6 bases removed from V and 6 bases from J, the gap between germline ends came to 29 bases. The CDR3 loop spans 18 amino acids. Germline V gene lookup returns CDR1 LNHDA and CDR2 SQIVND (reference sequence). The CDR3 DNA sequence: TGTGCCAGTAGAGGCGTCCCGGAATCCACAGGGAGGAAGGATGGCTACACCTTC. Its protein product is CASRGVPESTGRKDGYTF.

V gene TRBV30 combines with J gene TRBJ1-1, with 8 bases that match TRBD1. Germline V gene lookup returns CDR1 GTSNPN and CDR2 SVGIG (reference sequence). This CDR3 has 13 residues. Trimming removed 3 bases from V and 4 bases from J; junction bases left unmatched: 4. For the CDR3, the DNA is TGTGCCTGGAGAGGGCAGGGGGCCACTGAAGCTTTCTTT. It yields the protein CAWRGQGATEAFF.

The chain combines TRBV4-3 with TRBJ2-1; D is unresolved. V was pared by 1 base and J by 5 bases, with 9 bases between. CDR3 size: 14 residues. The germline V gene has CDR1 LGHNA and CDR2 YSLEER. CDR3 amino acids: CASSQARQNNEQFF. Here the CDR3 DNA reads TGCGCCAGCAGCCAAGCGCGGCAGAACAATGAGCAGTTCTTC.

This clone was seen at least ten times. The chain carries TRBV7-2 and TRBJ2-3, with D unresolved. The CDR3 loop spans 15 amino acids. From germline, CDR1 is SGHTA and CDR2 FQGNSA. Trimming left V 5 bases short and J 2 bases short, with 14 bases between. The CDR3 DNA reads TGTGCCAGCAGCCCTCTACGCCTAGTCACAGATACGCAGTATTTT. Translating gives CASSPLRLVTDTQYF.

The chain is built from TRBV2 and TRBJ2-5, with a tentative D call TRBD1 (5 bases). Germline CDR1 reads SNHLY; CDR2 reads FYNNEI. Trimming removed 7 bases at V and 2 bases at J, with 11 bases between. The CDR3 is 13 amino acids. CDR3 DNA sequence: TGTGCCAGCACCCTTGACAGACAAGAGACCCAGTACTTC. Protein: CASTLDRQETQYF.

This clone was recorded only once. The chain joins TRBV29-1 to TRBJ2-2; unclear D gene. CDR3 length: 10 residues. Germline V gene sequence: CDR1 SQVTM, CDR2 ANQGSEA. The ends were cut back, 7 bases at V and 8 bases at J, with 8 bases in the middle. The CDR3 coding sequence is TGCAGCGCCGTTGGAGGGGAGCTGTTTTTT. Its protein product is CSAVGGELFF.